A selection of T cell receptor beta chains follows, all from one sample in a study of graft-versus-host responses after intestinal transplantation. The antigens for these receptors are not known. Here immunoSEQ multiplex PCR was the method, and the copy in TCRdb shows in-frame clones only, minus some. The sample consists of fewer than 95,000 clones, more than 85% of them appearing once. The sequencing here drew on unstimulated CD8+ T cells sorted from spleen or lymph node cells, taken before intestinal transplant. These receptors all stem from a human donor who received an intestinal transplant. The CDR3 runs from the conserved cysteine through the conserved F or W. D genes are given only for firm matches. Expanded clones are given a class, and other clones once, few, many or no size at all.

clone size: NA; V gene: TRBV11-2; D gene: NA; J gene: TRBJ2-7; CDR3 protein: CASSSYRDLPSNEQYF; CDR3 DNA: TGTGCCAGCAGCTCCTACAGGGACCTACCTTCCAACGAGCAGTACTTC
clone size: NA; V gene: TRBV7-8; D gene: TRBD2; J gene: TRBJ2-3; CDR3 protein: CASSLKYGGGGGDTQYF; CDR3 DNA: TGTGCCAGCAGCTTAAAGTATGGAGGCGGGGGGGGAGATACGCAGTATTTT
clone size: NA; V gene: TRBV19; D gene: TRBD1; J gene: TRBJ1-6; CDR3 protein: CASGPSPGQGPLLALHF; CDR3 DNA: TGTGCCAGTGGGCCGAGCCCGGGACAGGGCCCCTTGTTGGCCCTCCACTTT
clone size: NA; V gene: TRBV29-1; D gene: TRBD1; J gene: TRBJ1-1; CDR3 protein: CSVEGGQPNTEAFF; CDR3 DNA: TGCAGCGTTGAGGGGGGACAGCCGAACACTGAAGCTTTCTTT
clone size: once; V gene: TRBV27; D gene: TRBD2; J gene: TRBJ2-1; CDR3 protein: CASKLGTSGDYREQFF; CDR3 DNA: TGTGCCAGCAAACTCGGGACTAGCGGGGACTACAGGGAGCAGTTCTTC
clone size: once; V gene: TRBV19; D gene: NA; J gene: TRBJ1-6; CDR3 protein: CASSMGQGNSPLHF; CDR3 DNA: TGTGCCAGTAGTATGGGGCAGGGAAATTCACCCCTCCACTTT
clone size: NA; V gene: TRBV7-2; D gene: TRBD2; J gene: TRBJ2-2; CDR3 protein: CASREAGELFF; CDR3 DNA: TGTGCCAGCCGGGAGGCCGGGGAGCTGTTTTTT
clone size: NA; V gene: TRBV19; D gene: NA; J gene: TRBJ1-2; CDR3 protein: CASSAQGNYGYTF; CDR3 DNA: TGTGCCAGTAGTGCGCAGGGTAACTATGGCTACACCTTC
clone size: NA; V gene: TRBV10-1; D gene: TRBD1; J gene: TRBJ1-6; CDR3 protein: CASSDSRQGSPLHF; CDR3 DNA: TGCGCCAGCAGTGATTCAAGACAGGGCTCACCCCTCCACTTT
clone size: NA; V gene: TRBV7-6; D gene: TRBD1; J gene: TRBJ2-6; CDR3 protein: CASGTGVFSGANVLTF; CDR3 DNA: TGTGCCAGCGGGACAGGGGTTTTCTCTGGGGCCAACGTCCTGACTTTC
clone size: once; V gene: TRBV7-9; D gene: TRBD1; J gene: TRBJ2-1; CDR3 protein: CASSLRRQGAVSKDEQFF; CDR3 DNA: TGTGCCAGCAGCCTCAGACGACAGGGGGCTGTCTCAAAGGATGAGCAGTTCTTC
clone size: NA; V gene: TRBV19; D gene: NA; J gene: TRBJ1-5; CDR3 protein: CASSIGDTDNQPQHF; CDR3 DNA: TGTGCCAGTAGTATAGGGGACACAGACAATCAGCCCCAGCATTTT
clone size: NA; V gene: TRBV2; D gene: TRBD1; J gene: TRBJ2-1; CDR3 protein: CASSGAGGHNEQFF; CDR3 DNA: TGTGCCAGCAGTGGGGCAGGGGGCCACAATGAGCAGTTCTTC
clone size: NA; V gene: TRBV19; D gene: NA; J gene: TRBJ1-1; CDR3 protein: CASSITGPRFRTEAFF; CDR3 DNA: TGTGCCAGTAGTATTACAGGGCCCCGGTTTCGCACTGAAGCTTTCTTT
clone size: NA; V gene: TRBV5-1; D gene: TRBD2; J gene: TRBJ2-3; CDR3 protein: CASSSIIGLAADTQYF; CDR3 DNA: TGCGCCAGCAGCTCCATAATCGGACTAGCGGCAGATACGCAGTATTTT
clone size: NA; V gene: TRBV27; D gene: TRBD1; J gene: TRBJ1-1; CDR3 protein: CASSIYLDRGEAFF; CDR3 DNA: TGTGCCAGCAGTATTTATCTTGACAGGGGTGAAGCTTTCTTT
clone size: NA; V gene: TRBV15; D gene: TRBD1; J gene: TRBJ1-4; CDR3 protein: CATSSLDRGNEKLFF; CDR3 DNA: TGTGCCACCAGCAGCCTGGACAGGGGTAATGAAAAACTGTTTTTT
clone size: NA; V gene: TRBV29-1; D gene: TRBD2; J gene: TRBJ2-1; CDR3 protein: CSVVAGGGNEQFF; CDR3 DNA: TGCAGCGTTGTAGCGGGGGGCGGGAATGAGCAGTTCTTC
clone size: NA; V gene: TRBV2; D gene: NA; J gene: TRBJ2-3; CDR3 protein: CASSDDRFTDTQYF; CDR3 DNA: TGTGCCAGCAGCGATGACAGGTTCACAGATACGCAGTATTTT
clone size: NA; V gene: TRBV11-2; D gene: TRBD2; J gene: TRBJ2-1; CDR3 protein: CASSQAGADNEQFF; CDR3 DNA: TGTGCCAGCAGCCAAGCGGGGGCGGACAATGAGCAGTTCTTC
clone size: NA; V gene: TRBV23-1; D gene: TRBD1; J gene: TRBJ1-5; CDR3 protein: CASSQAGQQNQPQHF; CDR3 DNA: TGCGCCAGCAGTCAGGCGGGACAGCAGAATCAGCCCCAGCATTTT
clone size: NA; V gene: TRBV5-6; D gene: NA; J gene: TRBJ2-1; CDR3 protein: CASSPGFNEQFF; CDR3 DNA: TGTGCCAGCAGCCCGGGGTTTAATGAGCAGTTCTTC
clone size: NA; V gene: TRBV11-2; D gene: NA; J gene: TRBJ2-1; CDR3 protein: CASSPQRYEQFF; CDR3 DNA: TGTGCCAGCAGCCCCCAGCGGTATGAGCAGTTCTTC
clone size: NA; V gene: TRBV7-9; D gene: TRBD1; J gene: TRBJ2-5; CDR3 protein: CASSLEDRAETQYF; CDR3 DNA: TGTGCCAGCAGCTTAGAGGACAGGGCAGAGACCCAGTACTTC
clone size: NA; V gene: TRBV7-2; D gene: NA; J gene: TRBJ2-2; CDR3 protein: CASSLGTSGELFF; CDR3 DNA: TGTGCCAGCAGCTTAGGGACATCCGGGGAGCTGTTTTTT
clone size: NA; V gene: TRBV27; D gene: TRBD2; J gene: TRBJ2-1; CDR3 protein: CASRGGLAGNEQFF; CDR3 DNA: TGTGCCAGCAGGGGGGGACTAGCGGGAAATGAGCAGTTCTTC
clone size: NA; V gene: TRBV30; D gene: NA; J gene: TRBJ2-3; CDR3 protein: CAWNGGTTDTQYF; CDR3 DNA: TGTGCCTGGAACGGGGGAACCACAGATACGCAGTATTTT
clone size: once; V gene: TRBV9; D gene: TRBD2; J gene: TRBJ2-1; CDR3 protein: CASTTYGSGGYNEQFF; CDR3 DNA: TGTGCCAGCACTACCTATGGGAGCGGGGGTTACAATGAGCAGTTCTTC
clone size: NA; V gene: TRBV2; D gene: NA; J gene: TRBJ1-1; CDR3 protein: CASSEGAAEAFF; CDR3 DNA: TGTGCCAGCAGTGAGGGGGCCGCTGAAGCTTTCTTT
clone size: NA; V gene: TRBV29-1; D gene: NA; J gene: TRBJ2-7; CDR3 protein: CSVETGTYEQYF; CDR3 DNA: TGCAGCGTTGAGACAGGAACCTACGAGCAGTACTTC
clone size: NA; V gene: TRBV19; D gene: TRBD1; J gene: TRBJ2-7; CDR3 protein: CASSPWDRDYEQYF; CDR3 DNA: TGTGCCAGTAGTCCCTGGGACAGGGACTACGAGCAGTACTTC
clone size: NA; V gene: TRBV27; D gene: TRBD1; J gene: TRBJ2-7; CDR3 protein: CASSHGTGGYEQYF; CDR3 DNA: TGTGCCAGCAGTCACGGGACAGGGGGGTACGAGCAGTACTTC
clone size: NA; V gene: TRBV4-3; D gene: NA; J gene: TRBJ2-5; CDR3 protein: CASSQDAYQETQYF; CDR3 DNA: TGCGCCAGCAGCCAAGATGCCTATCAAGAGACCCAGTACTTC
clone size: NA; V gene: TRBV4-3; D gene: TRBD1; J gene: TRBJ2-7; CDR3 protein: CASSQGTGASHEQYF; CDR3 DNA: TGCGCCAGCAGCCAAGGGACAGGGGCTTCCCACGAGCAGTACTTC
clone size: NA; V gene: TRBV29-1; D gene: TRBD1; J gene: TRBJ2-7; CDR3 protein: CSVVTGTEAYEQYF; CDR3 DNA: TGCAGCGTCGTTACCGGGACAGAGGCCTACGAGCAGTACTTC
clone size: NA; V gene: TRBV5-4; D gene: NA; J gene: TRBJ2-3; CDR3 protein: CASRTDTDTQYF; CDR3 DNA: TGTGCCAGTCGGACAGACACAGATACGCAGTATTTT
clone size: NA; V gene: TRBV29-1; D gene: NA; J gene: TRBJ1-3; CDR3 protein: CSVRKSSGNTIYF; CDR3 DNA: TGCAGCGTGCGGAAGAGCTCTGGAAACACCATATATTTT
clone size: NA; V gene: TRBV5-6; D gene: TRBD1; J gene: TRBJ2-7; CDR3 protein: CASSPGQGEQYF; CDR3 DNA: TGTGCCAGCAGCCCGGGACAGGGCGAGCAGTACTTC
clone size: NA; V gene: TRBV13; D gene: NA; J gene: TRBJ2-3; CDR3 protein: CASSLVGLPSSTDTQYF; CDR3 DNA: TGTGCCAGCAGCTTAGTCGGACTACCCTCTAGCACAGATACGCAGTATTTT
clone size: NA; V gene: TRBV27; D gene: TRBD1; J gene: TRBJ1-5; CDR3 protein: CASSLFPGGDQPQHF; CDR3 DNA: TGTGCCAGCAGTTTATTCCCAGGGGGTGATCAGCCCCAGCATTTT
clone size: NA; V gene: TRBV7-9; D gene: NA; J gene: TRBJ2-1; CDR3 protein: CASSFGGPDNEQFF; CDR3 DNA: TGTGCCAGCAGCTTCGGGGGGCCGGACAATGAGCAGTTCTTC
clone size: NA; V gene: TRBV7-2; D gene: TRBD2; J gene: TRBJ2-7; CDR3 protein: CASSLGGRAGGHSEQYF; CDR3 DNA: TGTGCCAGCAGCTTGGGGGGTCGGGCGGGGGGACATAGCGAGCAGTACTTC
clone size: NA; V gene: TRBV6-5; D gene: NA; J gene: TRBJ1-2; CDR3 protein: CASSGINYGYTF; CDR3 DNA: TGTGCCAGCAGCGGGATTAACTATGGCTACACCTTC
clone size: NA; V gene: TRBV11-2; D gene: NA; J gene: TRBJ2-7; CDR3 protein: CASSLGGFGYEQYF; CDR3 DNA: TGTGCCAGCAGCTTAGGAGGCTTCGGCTACGAGCAGTACTTC
clone size: once; V gene: TRBV6-4; D gene: NA; J gene: TRBJ2-7; CDR3 protein: CASGAISGMEGMDSYEQYF; CDR3 DNA: TGTGCCAGCGGTGCCATTTCTGGGATGGAGGGGATGGACTCCTACGAGCAGTACTTC
clone size: NA; V gene: TRBV7-9; D gene: NA; J gene: TRBJ1-5; CDR3 protein: CASSGDSINQPQHF; CDR3 DNA: TGTGCCAGCAGCGGGGACTCCATCAATCAGCCCCAGCATTTT
clone size: once; V gene: TRBV7-7; D gene: NA; J gene: TRBJ1-1; CDR3 protein: CASSLTQGAEAFF; CDR3 DNA: TGTGCCAGCAGCTTAACGCAAGGAGCTGAAGCTTTCTTT
clone size: NA; V gene: TRBV19; D gene: NA; J gene: TRBJ1-4; CDR3 protein: CASRGLGATNEKLFF; CDR3 DNA: TGTGCCAGCCGGGGGTTAGGGGCAACTAATGAAAAACTGTTTTTT
clone size: NA; V gene: TRBV11-2; D gene: NA; J gene: TRBJ1-1; CDR3 protein: CASSLDGQGMNTEAFF; CDR3 DNA: TGTGCCAGCAGCTTAGATGGCCAGGGAATGAACACTGAAGCTTTCTTT
clone size: NA; V gene: TRBV27; D gene: TRBD1; J gene: TRBJ1-6; CDR3 protein: CASSTGGENSPLHF; CDR3 DNA: TGTGCCAGCAGCACAGGGGGCGAGAATTCACCCCTCCACTTT
clone size: NA; V gene: TRBV7-8; D gene: NA; J gene: TRBJ2-2; CDR3 protein: CASSTPTNTGELFF; CDR3 DNA: TGTGCCAGCAGCACACCGACGAACACCGGGGAGCTGTTTTTT
clone size: NA; V gene: TRBV4-3; D gene: TRBD2; J gene: TRBJ2-7; CDR3 protein: CASSQSTGGMDEQYF; CDR3 DNA: TGCGCCAGCAGCCAGTCAACGGGAGGTATGGACGAGCAGTACTTC
clone size: NA; V gene: TRBV6-1; D gene: TRBD1; J gene: TRBJ2-7; CDR3 protein: CASNLGQGVYEQYF; CDR3 DNA: TGTGCCAGCAACTTAGGACAGGGAGTCTACGAGCAGTACTTC
clone size: NA; V gene: TRBV19; D gene: NA; J gene: TRBJ2-7; CDR3 protein: CASTGGGEQYF; CDR3 DNA: TGTGCCAGTACTGGGGGAGGCGAGCAGTACTTC
clone size: NA; V gene: TRBV4-3; D gene: NA; J gene: TRBJ1-1; CDR3 protein: CASSQDGLANTEAFF; CDR3 DNA: TGCGCCAGCAGCCAAGACGGGTTGGCGAACACTGAAGCTTTCTTT
clone size: NA; V gene: TRBV5-8; D gene: NA; J gene: TRBJ1-5; CDR3 protein: CASSPWTVDSNQPQHF; CDR3 DNA: TGTGCCAGCAGCCCTTGGACAGTCGATAGCAATCAGCCCCAGCATTTT
clone size: NA; V gene: TRBV6-5; D gene: TRBD1; J gene: TRBJ1-2; CDR3 protein: CASSGRDSNYGYTF; CDR3 DNA: TGTGCCAGCAGTGGACGGGACAGTAACTATGGCTACACCTTC
clone size: NA; V gene: TRBV7-9; D gene: TRBD1; J gene: TRBJ1-1; CDR3 protein: CASSLATGGYGVVNTEAFF; CDR3 DNA: TGTGCCAGCAGCTTAGCGACAGGGGGGTATGGGGTAGTGAACACTGAAGCTTTCTTT
clone size: NA; V gene: TRBV27; D gene: TRBD1; J gene: TRBJ1-5; CDR3 protein: CASSSLQGAGKPQHF; CDR3 DNA: TGTGCCAGCAGTTCCCTACAGGGGGCAGGGAAGCCCCAGCATTTT